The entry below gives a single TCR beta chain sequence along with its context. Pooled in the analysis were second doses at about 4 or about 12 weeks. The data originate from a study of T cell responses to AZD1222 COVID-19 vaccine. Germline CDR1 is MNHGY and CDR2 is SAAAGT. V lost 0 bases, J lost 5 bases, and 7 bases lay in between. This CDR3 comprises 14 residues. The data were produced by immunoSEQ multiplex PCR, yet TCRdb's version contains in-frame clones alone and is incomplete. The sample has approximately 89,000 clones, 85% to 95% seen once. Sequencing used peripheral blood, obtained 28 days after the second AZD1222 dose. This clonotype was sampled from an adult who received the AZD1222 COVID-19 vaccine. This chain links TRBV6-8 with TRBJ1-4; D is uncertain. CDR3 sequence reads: CASSYSTGNEKLFF. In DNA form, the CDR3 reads TGTGCCAGCAGTTACTCGACGGGGAATGAAAAACTGTTTTTT.